This entry describes one T cell receptor (beta chain). Its antigen is unidentified. The PCR contained 60 Vbeta and 13 Jbeta primers. This table comes from immunoSEQ multiplex PCR, and its TCRdb copy is limited to in-frame clones, with some not included. The profile shows about 120,000 clones, around 69% of them singletons. The CDR3 runs 11 residues. Germline lookup yields CDR1 LNHDA and CDR2 SQIVND (reference sequence). Trimming stripped 10 bases from V and 6 bases from J, with 11 bases between. The source of the sample is a study of cytomegalovirus exposure and HLA in healthy donors. Findings and caveats of the study: Reports described diagnosis of cytomegalovirus status by the classifier as highly specific and sensitive. A few CMV-associated chains proved CMV antigen-specific in vitro.

The rearrangement joins TRBV19 to TRBJ2-3; D might be TRBD2 (5 bases). Source material: PBMCs. The receptor comes from a middle-aged woman in good health and CMV-seropositive. CDR3 nucleotides: TGTGCCACTCAATCGGGGGATACGCAGTATTTT. Its protein product is CATQSGDTQYF.